This T cell receptor beta chain was retrieved from a study of radiation and T cells in renal cell carcinoma. Study as a whole: Nephrectomy followed 15 Gy stereotactic body radiation by 4 weeks. Findings and caveats of the study: In blood, top tumor clones expanded by 2 weeks, shrinking by 4. Baseline intratumoral clonotype presence is unknown without pretreatment biopsies.

A remark on this clone: The antigen remains unidentified.

The sample's time point: blood 2 weeks post-SBRT. This sample's treatment: 15 Gy SBRT to primary tumor, nephrectomy 4 weeks later. The tumor was a clear cell renal cell carcinoma. TCRdb's table, derived via immunoSEQ multiplex PCR, lists solely in-frame clones and lacks some. In the table there are 70,000 to 100,000 clones, approximately 86% of which are singletons. The germline V gene encodes CDR1 SGHRS and CDR2 YFSETQ. Trimming shortened V by 4 bases and J by 5 bases, and 15 bases separated the two germline ends. The CDR3 covers 14 residues. The V gene is TRBV5-1, the J gene TRBJ2-5; D could derive from TRBD1 or TRBD2 (5 bases each). This TCR derives from a woman between 50 and 59 years old with renal cell carcinoma. This specimen consisted of blood, obtained from a patient whose treatment included radiotherapy and nephrectomy. The CDR3 loop reads CASSRTGLRETQYF. In DNA, the CDR3 is TGCGCCAGCAGCCGTACGGGGCTAAGGGAGACCCAGTACTTC.